A selection of T cell receptor beta chains follows, all from one sample in a study of T-cell memory formation after mild COVID-19. A single record per CDR3 protein comes from TCRdb applying MiXCR to the 5' RACE reads. The sample gives around 370,000 distinct CDR3 sequences, around a fifth of which show up once; around 13% is in the top ten. The source material was PBMCs or a T cell subset sorted from them (not recorded which). The origin of the receptors is an adult woman who had mild COVID-19 (a few samples of this study predate the infection). Cell type and time point are not known. Both conserved end residues are part of each CDR3. A D gene is named only where the DNA matches it firmly. Rows may omit the clone size; those that give it use once, few, many or a size class.

clone size,V gene,CDR3 length,J gene,D gene,CDR3 DNA,CDR3 protein
.,TRBV20-1,15,TRBJ1-4,TRBD1,TGCAGTGCTAGAGATCCGATCAGGGGGCTTGAAAAACTGTTTTTT,CSARDPIRGLEKLFF
few,TRBV7-2,16,TRBJ2-1,TRBD2,TGTGCCAGCGGAGGACTAGCGGGGGATTTCTACAATGAGCAGTTCTTC,CASGGLAGDFYNEQFF
few,TRBV5-1,15,TRBJ2-2,.,TGCGCCAGCAGCCTAAGACAGACAGACACCGGGGAGCTGTTTTTT,CASSLRQTDTGELFF
few,TRBV25-1,16,TRBJ1-1,.,TGTGCCAGCAGTGAATCCACCGTTGGGGGAAACACTGAAGCTTTCTTT,CASSESTVGGNTEAFF
few,TRBV29-1,13,TRBJ1-1,.,TGCAGCGTTGAGGTGCAGTTGAACACTGAAGCTTTCTTT,CSVEVQLNTEAFF
few,TRBV3-1,12,TRBJ2-7,.,TGTGCCAGCAGCCAAGTGTGGTACGAGCAGTACTTC,CASSQVWYEQYF
.,TRBV12-3/TRBV12-4,14,TRBJ1-5,.,TGTGCCAGCAGTTTGTATACGGAGGATCAGCCCCAGCATTTT,CASSLYTEDQPQHF
.,TRBV5-6,15,TRBJ2-7,TRBD1,TGTGCCAGCAGCTACCCGGGACAGGGAGGCCACGAGCAGTACTTC,CASSYPGQGGHEQYF
.,TRBV29-1,16,TRBJ2-1,.,TGCAGCGTTGAAGATGCCGGCGGGCGCTCCTACAATGAGCAGTTCTTC,CSVEDAGGRSYNEQFF
.,TRBV24-1,12,TRBJ2-1,.,TGTGCCACCTCCGGCAGGGCCGGTGAGCAGTTCTTC,CATSGRAGEQFF
few,TRBV9,15,TRBJ2-1,TRBD2,TGTGCCAGCAGCCCGTGGACTAGCGGGAGGGTTGAGCAGTTCTTC,CASSPWTSGRVEQFF
.,TRBV11-1,15,TRBJ1-3,.,TGTGCCAGCAGCCGTGGGCCGATTGATGGAAACACCATATATTTT,CASSRGPIDGNTIYF
.,TRBV4-2,13,TRBJ2-2,.,TGTGCCACCTCCTTCGGGCTCGGCGGGGAGCTGTTTTTT,CATSFGLGGELFF
few,TRBV2,14,TRBJ2-1,.,TGTGCCAGCAGGAGAGGGGGCGGGGCGAATGAGCAGTTCTTC,CASRRGGGANEQFF
few,TRBV7-2,13,TRBJ2-7,TRBD2,TGTGCCAGCAGCTACACCGGGACTAGCGAGCAGTACTTC,CASSYTGTSEQYF
few,TRBV6-6,17,TRBJ2-5,TRBD2,TGTGCCAGCAGTTACTCGAGTAGGCGGGGGGCAAAAGAGACCCAGTACTTC,CASSYSSRRGAKETQYF
.,TRBV4-2,13,TRBJ2-2,.,TGTGCCAGCAGCCGTACTGAGACCGGGGAGCTGTTTTTT,CASSRTETGELFF
many,TRBV20-1,14,TRBJ2-7,.,TGCAGTGCTAGAGATGGTTGGGGCTCCTACGAGCAGTACTTC,CSARDGWGSYEQYF
few,TRBV6-4,14,TRBJ2-3,TRBD2,TGTGCCAGCAGTGGACTAGCGGGGACAGATACGCAGTATTTT,CASSGLAGTDTQYF
.,TRBV5-1,17,TRBJ2-1,TRBD2,TGCGCCAGCAGCTTACCGGGACTAGCTGCCCCCTACAATGAGCAGTTCTTC,CASSLPGLAAPYNEQFF
few,TRBV27,14,TRBJ2-7,TRBD1,TGTGCCAGCGGATGGACAGGGGAAGCCTACGAGCAGTACTTC,CASGWTGEAYEQYF
few,TRBV18,15,TRBJ2-7,TRBD2,TGTGCCAGCTCACCAGCCGCCGGGGGGTCCTACGAGCAGTACTTC,CASSPAAGGSYEQYF
.,TRBV3-1,13,TRBJ2-7,.,TGTGCCAGCAGCCAGTGTGAGTTGTGCGAGCAGTACTTC,CASSQCELCEQYF
.,TRBV7-3,17,TRBJ2-5,TRBD2,TGTGCCAGCAGCTCCCGGCGGTCTAAGCGGGAGCGAGAGACCCAGTACTTC,CASSSRRSKRERETQYF
few,TRBV4-3,17,TRBJ2-3,.,TGCGCCAGCAGCCAAGGGGACACCGGGACTACCGTAGATACGCAGTATTTT,CASSQGDTGTTVDTQYF
.,TRBV5-1,15,TRBJ2-5,.,TGCGCCAGCAGCTTGGAACCCCAGGAGGGAGAGACCCAGTACTTC,CASSLEPQEGETQYF
once,TRBV6-4,15,TRBJ2-3,.,TGTGCCAGCTCGGCAGCGGTGGGGCCCACAGATACGCAGTATTTT,CASSAAVGPTDTQYF
.,TRBV7-6,19,TRBJ1-2,.,TGTGCCAGCAGCTCAGCGGACCGGGACCTCGGCCCCCCTAACTATGGCTACACCTTC,CASSSADRDLGPPNYGYTF
few,TRBV29-1,13,TRBJ2-7,TRBD1,TGCAGCGTTGCGGGACAGGGGATCTACGAGCAGTACTTC,CSVAGQGIYEQYF
few,TRBV4-1,13,TRBJ2-1,.,TGCGCCAGCAGCCAAGGAAGGGCGGGGTGGCAGTTCTTC,CASSQGRAGWQFF
few,TRBV20-1,12,TRBJ2-3,.,TGCAGTGCCCCGGGCGGCGGAGATACGCAGTATTTT,CSAPGGGDTQYF
.,TRBV7-8,14,TRBJ2-1,TRBD1,TGTGCCAGCAGCCCCTCGGACAGGCCCAATGAGCAGTTCTTC,CASSPSDRPNEQFF
.,TRBV5-1,17,TRBJ2-2,.,TGCGCCAGCAGAGGAACTAGTGGGGCCCAGCGGGCCGGGGAGCTGTTTTTT,CASRGTSGAQRAGELFF
few,TRBV6-6,13,TRBJ1-4,.,TGTGCCAGCAGTTACTCGAAATTGGAAAAACTGTTTTTT,CASSYSKLEKLFF
few,TRBV11-1,14,TRBJ2-1,.,TGTGCCAGCAGCCCCGACGATCAGCTCAATGAGCAGTTCTTC,CASSPDDQLNEQFF
.,TRBV9,15,TRBJ2-1,TRBD2,TGTGCCAGCAGCGTGAGCGGGGGGGCAGGGAATGAGCAGTTCTTC,CASSVSGGAGNEQFF
.,TRBV10-3,14,TRBJ2-3,.,TGTGCCCACAGATCGGAGGGGAGGACAGATACGCAGTATTTT,CAHRSEGRTDTQYF